A single sample is the source of the 31 T cell receptor beta chains below, sequenced in a study of post-analysis software for immune sequencing data (dated by TCRdb to the mid-2010s). The library came from PCR. Sequenced on an Illumina HiSeq 2500. To reduce PCR and sequencing biases, unique molecular identifiers were incorporated into the TCR beta cDNA libraries. TCRdb took the public reads, trimmed them with fastp at Q25, ran MiXCR for clone calling and kept in-frame beta chains. Rows are unified per CDR3 protein, each entry keeping the most common DNA and genes. Across this sample there are roughly 600,000 distinct CDR3 sequences, with roughly 40% seen only once. Over 1.5% of the sample goes to the ten largest clones. Paper-wide results and their limitations: Four or five TRBV segments, including TRBV5-6, TRBV5-1 and TRBV20-1, were significantly more frequent in patients than controls.

These receptors have no identified antigens. The sample taken for sequencing was blood. Every receptor here comes from a girl under 18 with multiple sclerosis.

The chain recombines TRBV20-1 with TRBJ1-1, with 8 bases identical to TRBD1. The V gene's germline CDR1 is DFQATT and CDR2 SNEGSKA (reference sequence). CDR3 length: 14 amino acids. Trimming took 4 bases from V and 4 from J; bases not matched to a gene: 8. CDR3 sequence: CSAIRTGLSTEAFF. The CDR3 DNA reads as TGCAGTGCTATTAGGACAGGGCTGAGCACTGAAGCTTTCTTT.

This clonotype was seen repeatedly, ten times or more. The chain combines TRBV29-1 with TRBJ2-7; D is perhaps TRBD1 (5 bases). Trimming pared 5 bases from V and 2 bases from J, leaving 10 bases between. The germline CDR1 and CDR2 sequences are SQVTM and ANQGSEA. The CDR3 totals 12 residues. CDR3 sequence (DNA): TGCAGCGTTCGGCAGGGCACCTACGAGCAGTACTTC. This encodes CSVRQGTYEQYF.

The chain links TRBV5-1 to TRBJ1-2; weak D call: TRBD1 (5 bases). This CDR3 is 14 amino acids long. The V and J ends lost 1 base and 8 bases respectively, with 15 bases between them. Germline V lookup: CDR1 SGHRS, CDR2 YFSETQ. CDR3 in DNA: TGCGCCAGCAGCTTGAGCCGGGGCCGAGAAGGCTACACCTTC. Its protein product is CASSLSRGREGYTF.

Only a few counts were recorded for this clonotype. V and J are TRBV3-1 and TRBJ2-6; D is uncertain. This CDR3 region has 15 residues. Trimming shortened V by 2 bases and J by 2 bases, and 7 bases separated the two germline ends. Germline CDR1 reads LGHDT; CDR2 reads YNNKEL (reference sequence). CDR3 protein: CASSQPRTGANVLTF. Written as DNA, the CDR3 is TGTGCCAGCAGCCAACCGCGCACTGGGGCCAACGTCCTGACTTTC.

The chain is built from TRBV5-1 and TRBJ1-2; the D is unclear. V shed 2 bases and J shed 7 bases, with 15 bases lying between them. The CDR3 covers 14 residues. Germline CDR1 is SGHRS and CDR2 is YFSETQ. CDR3: CASSFQRTLSGYTF. For the CDR3, the DNA is TGCGCCAGCAGCTTCCAACGGACGTTGAGTGGCTACACCTTC.

This chain connects TRBV29-1 to TRBJ2-1, with D possibly being TRBD1 (6 bases). This CDR3 has 11 amino acids. Looked up from germline, CDR1 is SQVTM and CDR2 is ANQGSEA. The V end lost 2 bases, the J end lost 12 bases, and 11 bases lay between the germline ends. CDR3 sequence: CSVETGSVQFF. The CDR3 region has the DNA TGCAGCGTTGAAACAGGGTCGGTGCAGTTCTTC.

This clonotype occurred a few times. This rearrangement joins TRBV4-1 to TRBJ2-5, with 8 nucleotides matching TRBD2. TRBJ2-7 matches the DNA end more closely, so the J call is doubtful. CDR3 length: 16 residues. Germline values: CDR1 MGHRA, CDR2 YSYEKL. The CDR3 DNA reads TGCGCCAGCAGCCAAGGGAGGGCCAGCGGGAGTTTCGAGCAGTACTTC. This codes for CASSQGRASGSFEQYF.

This chain uses TRBV20-1 with TRBJ1-2, with 11 bases aligning to TRBD1. The length of the CDR3 is 15 residues. Looked up from germline, CDR1 is DFQATT and CDR2 is SNEGSKA (reference sequence). V was clipped by 5 bases and J by 7 bases; unmatched bases: 12. For the CDR3, the DNA is TGCAGTGCTCCAAACCCCGGACAGGGGGCTGGTGGCTACACCTTC. It translates to CSAPNPGQGAGGYTF.

This chain links TRBV7-9 with TRBJ2-1; TRBD1 is a possible D gene (5 bases). The ends were cut back, 2 bases at V and 15 bases at J, with 23 bases in the middle. Germline assignment: CDR1 SEHNR and CDR2 FQNEAQ (reference sequence). The CDR3 runs 15 residues. The CDR3 spells CASSLTGEPLTRLFF. In DNA, the CDR3 is TGTGCCAGCAGCTTAACAGGCGAGCCCCTAACCCGGCTGTTCTTC. The complete variable domain, with remaining parts taken from reference TRBV7-9 and TRBJ2-1, reads DTGVSQNPRHKITKRGQNVTFRCDPISEHNRLYWYRQTLGQGPEFLTYFQNEAQLEKSRLLSDRFSAERPKGSFSTLEIQRTEQGDSAMYLCASSLTGEPLTRLFFGPGTRLTVL.

This clonotype was detected once. The J gene is TRBJ2-3, the V gene TRBV6-1; D may be TRBD2 (5 bases). Between the trimmed V and J ends, which lost 5 bases and 4 bases, there was a span of 22 bases. Germline CDR1 MNHNS, CDR2 SASEGT. CDR3 size: 17 residues. The CDR3 here is CASSPGVMTPSSDTQYF. For the CDR3, the DNA is TGTGCCAGCAGTCCCGGGGTAATGACCCCGTCATCAGATACGCAGTATTTT.

This clonotype appeared a few times. A read error may produce the germline difference seen at one junction end. The chain employs TRBV7-9 and TRBJ1-2, with D uncertain. The CDR3 sequence is 13 residues long. The germline V gene has CDR1 SEHNR and CDR2 FQNEAQ (reference sequence). CDR3 amino acids: CASRLDGDYGYTF. Written as DNA, the CDR3 is TGTGCCAGCAGATTAGATGGAGACTATGGCTACACCTTC. The variable domain in full, with the rest retrieved from reference TRBV7-9 and TRBJ1-2, is DTGVSQNPRHKITKRGQNVTFRCDPISEHNRLYWYRQTLGQGPEFLTYFQNEAQLEKSRLLSDRFSAERPKGSFSTLEIQRTEQGDSAMYLCASRLDGDYGYTFGSGTRLTVV.

In its sample, this clonotype was seen many times. The chain combines TRBV6-5 with TRBJ1-2, with D possibly being TRBD1 (6 bases). This CDR3 is built from 14 residues. V was trimmed by 10 bases and J by 0 bases, leaving 15 bases between them. Looked up from germline, CDR1 is MNHEY and CDR2 is SVGAGI. For the CDR3, the DNA is TGTGCCACCCAAAGACAGGCAACTAACTATGGCTACACCTTC. Translation: CATQRQATNYGYTF.

This clonotype was detected a few times. The chain recombines TRBV6-2 or TRBV6-3 with TRBJ2-1, with 7 bases matching TRBD1. This CDR3 region has 21 residues. V gave up 0 bases and J gave up 0 bases; unmatched junction bases: 17. Germline V CDR1 and CDR2: MNHEY, SVGEGT. For the CDR3, the DNA is TGTGCCAGCAGTTACTCAATCAGTAGGGACAGAACCTTCAGCTCCTACAATGAGCAGTTCTTC. Amino acids: CASSYSISRDRTFSSYNEQFF.

Only a few counts were recorded for this clonotype. The chain uses TRBV6-6 and TRBJ2-3, with TRBD2 matching 7 bases. This CDR3 is 15 amino acids long. J gave up 4 bases and V 1 base, and 5 bases lay outside the gene matches. Germline lookup yields CDR1 MNHNY and CDR2 SVGAGI (reference sequence). The CDR3 coding sequence is TGTGCCAGCAGTTACTGGCGGGAGTCCCCAGATACGCAGTATTTT. Protein product: CASSYWRESPDTQYF.

V usage is TRBV6-6 and J usage is TRBJ2-3; 9 bases are a match to TRBD2. The V gene's germline CDR1 is MNHNY and CDR2 SVGAGI (reference sequence). The V and J ends lost 7 bases and 2 bases, in that order; junction bases with no gene match: 4. The CDR3 loop spans 14 amino acids. The CDR3 DNA is TGTGCCAGCACCTTAGCGGGGGCCACAGATACGCAGTATTTT. Its protein is CASTLAGATDTQYF.

This chain uses TRBV6-2 or TRBV6-3 with TRBJ1-1, with no clear D. The CDR3 consists of 14 residues. Germline CDR1 and CDR2: MNHEY and SVGEGT. The ends were cut back, 6 bases at V and 0 bases at J, with 11 bases in the middle. CDR3 bases: TGTGCCAGCAGGCCCCGGATCATGAACACTGAAGCTTTCTTT. Translation: CASRPRIMNTEAFF.

V and J are TRBV7-9 and TRBJ2-4; 9 positions match TRBD2. The length of the CDR3 is 16 residues. The V gene's germline CDR1 is SEHNR and CDR2 FQNEAQ (reference sequence). V shed 4 bases, J shed 0 bases, and the junction held 4 bases outside the gene matches. CDR3 sequence reads: CASSSLAGVAKNIQYF. The CDR3 DNA is TGTGCCAGCAGCTCGTTAGCGGGAGTAGCCAAAAACATTCAGTACTTC.

V usage is TRBV7-2 and J usage is TRBJ2-1, with TRBD1 identical over 9 bases. V lost 4 bases, J lost 5 bases, and 9 bases stayed unmatched. The V gene's germline CDR1 is SGHTA and CDR2 FQGNSA. There are 16 residues in the CDR3. In DNA, the CDR3 is TGTGCCAGCAGCTCTTTCCCGGGACAGGGCAACAATGAGCAGTTCTTC. Translated: CASSSFPGQGNNEQFF.

This clonotype has just a few counts. The chain links TRBV6-5 to TRBJ2-5; D tentatively reads TRBD1 or TRBD2 (5 bases each). Trimming left V 6 bases short and J 4 bases short, with 12 bases between. The CDR3 runs 13 residues. The germline V gene encodes CDR1 MNHEY and CDR2 SVGAGI. Here the CDR3 DNA reads TGTGCCAGCAGATCCTGGGACGGAGAGACCCAGTACTTC. This gives the protein CASRSWDGETQYF.

The rearrangement joins TRBV9 to TRBJ1-2, with 9 positions matching TRBD1. The CDR3 has 14 residues. CDR1 is SGDLS, CDR2 YYNGEE, per germline. J lost 4 bases, V lost 4 bases, and 5 bases had no gene match. The CDR3 loop is CASSLDRGLYGYTF. The CDR3 bases are TGTGCCAGCAGCCTGGACAGGGGCCTCTATGGCTACACCTTC.

This clonotype has just a few counts. The chain carries TRBV7-2 and TRBJ2-5; D remains ambiguous. V lost 5 bases, J lost 4 bases, and 11 bases lay in between. The CDR3 has 13 amino acids. Germline values: CDR1 SGHTA, CDR2 FQGNSA. For the CDR3, the DNA is TGTGCCAGCAGCCCCCACAGCCCAGAGACCCAGTACTTC. This encodes CASSPHSPETQYF.

This CDR3 reads CSVDRTNRGELFF. Written as DNA, the CDR3 is TGCAGCGTTGACAGAACTAACCGCGGGGAGCTGTTTTTT. This chain joins TRBV29-1 and TRBJ2-2; D call uncertain. The CDR3 covers 13 residues. Trimming stripped 3 bases from V and 7 bases from J, with 12 bases between. Germline V gene sequence: CDR1 SQVTM, CDR2 ANQGSEA.

The chain couples TRBV5-1 to TRBJ1-1, with a possible D match to TRBD1 (5 bases). The germline V and J ends were trimmed by 2 bases and 1 base, with 15 bases remaining between them. Germline V gene data show CDR1 as SGHRS and CDR2 as YFSETQ. The CDR3 contains 16 residues. The CDR3 bases are TGCGCCAGCAGCTTACTGAGAGTTCAGGGGAACACTGAAGCTTTCTTT. The encoded protein is CASSLLRVQGNTEAFF. Combining the CDR3 with reference TRBV5-1 and TRBJ1-1 gives the whole variable domain KAGVTQTPRYLIKTRGQQVTLSCSPISGHRSVSWYQQTPGQGLQFLFEYFSETQRNKGNFPGRFSGRQFSNSRSEMNVSTLELGDSALYLCASSLLRVQGNTEAFFGQGTRLTVV.

V and J are TRBV5-1 and TRBJ2-3, with 7 bases identical to TRBD2. The CDR3 totals 13 residues. V was pared by 2 bases and J by 6 bases, with 3 bases of the junction left unmatched. Germline values: CDR1 SGHRS, CDR2 YFSETQ. In nucleotides, the CDR3 is TGCGCCAGCAGCTTACGGGAGGAGGATACGCAGTATTTT. Translating gives CASSLREEDTQYF.

On this clonotype: It is likely a read error, because the conserved phenylalanine at the end of the CDR3 is missing. The V and J genes are TRBV7-9 and TRBJ2-1; TRBD1 matches at 7 bases. The V segment lost 6 bases and the J segment 6 bases; nucleotides outside the gene matches: 8. The CDR3 is made up of 14 amino acids. Germline V lookup: CDR1 SEHNR, CDR2 FQNEAQ (reference sequence). This chain's CDR3 is CASRAWSGGNEQFT. DNA of the CDR3: TGTGCCAGCAGGGCATGGTCAGGGGGCAATGAGCAGTTCACC.

The genes are TRBV15 and TRBJ2-7; D is unresolved. TRBJ2-5 explains the end of the DNA better; the J call may be wrong. This CDR3 has 13 residues. Germline V lookup: CDR1 LNHNV, CDR2 YYDKDF (reference sequence). The CDR3 region is CATSRTEGETQYF. CDR3 nucleotide sequence: TGTGCCACCAGCAGAACGGAAGGGGAGACCCAGTACTTC.

Written as DNA, the CDR3 is TGTGCCAGCAGTTTAAGGCGGGAGAGTTTACGATCGGATGAGCAGTTCTTC. This translates into CASSLRRESLRSDEQFF. The chain couples TRBV28 to TRBJ2-1; 7 nucleotides line up with TRBD2. Germline CDR1 MDHEN, CDR2 SYDVKM. After removal of 2 bases from V and 8 bases from J, the junction contained 15 bases not matched to a gene. The CDR3 runs to 17 residues.

The chain links TRBV30 to TRBJ2-1; a weak D match, TRBD1 (6 bases). In germline, CDR1 is GTSNPN, CDR2 SVGIG (reference sequence). Trimming took 8 bases from V and 6 from J, leaving 14 bases between them. The CDR3 covers 12 residues. CDR3 sequence reads: CAGGGSGNEQFF. In DNA, the CDR3 is TGTGCCGGTGGGGGCAGCGGCAATGAGCAGTTCTTC.

This clonotype was detected only a few times. The chain is built from TRBV27 and TRBJ2-1; 8 bases align to TRBD1. The CDR3 has 14 amino acids. The V segment lost 8 bases and the J segment 7 bases; nucleotides outside the gene matches: 10. Germline V gene sequence: CDR1 MNHEY, CDR2 SMNVEV (reference sequence). The CDR3: CASSEQGERNEQFF. Here the CDR3 DNA reads TGTGCCAGCTCTGAACAGGGGGAGCGAAATGAGCAGTTCTTC.

This clonotype appeared a few times. The chain uses TRBV5-1 and TRBJ1-2; D is unclear. Germline assignment: CDR1 SGHRS and CDR2 YFSETQ. The CDR3 covers 15 residues. The V end was cut by 1 base, the J end by 5 bases, with 15 bases between. Written as DNA, the CDR3 is TGCGCCAGCAGCTTGACCTCGAGGCAGACTTATGGCTACACCTTC. Translating it yields CASSLTSRQTYGYTF. Supplemented by reference TRBV5-1 and TRBJ1-2, the full variable domain reads KAGVTQTPRYLIKTRGQQVTLSCSPISGHRSVSWYQQTPGQGLQFLFEYFSETQRNKGNFPGRFSGRQFSNSRSEMNVSTLELGDSALYLCASSLTSRQTYGYTFGSGTRLTVV.

This clonotype has only a few counts. The V call is TRBV7-6, the J call TRBJ2-3; TRBD2 matches 12 bases. Trimming removed 4 bases from V and 2 bases from J; junction bases left unmatched: 7. CDR1 and CDR2 (germline): SGHVS, FNYEAQ. This CDR3 has 17 amino acids. CDR3 bases: TGTGCCAGCAGCTCCGGGACTAGCGGGTTCGCCACAGATACGCAGTATTTT. As protein: CASSSGTSGFATDTQYF.